The rows below give T cell receptor beta chains drawn from one sample of a study of blood T cells in healthy people across ages. TCRdb itself ran the 5' RACE reads through MiXCR, one entry per CDR3 protein. The sample lists about 760,000 distinct CDR3 sequences; roughly 50% were seen once. What was sequenced was blood. The source of these receptors is a man in his forties in good health. Each CDR3 is given with its conserved first and last residue. D genes are given only for firm matches. Rows give clone size only sometimes, using once, few, many, or a class for an expanded clone.

d_call: NA
clone_size: NA
j_call: TRBJ2-1
v_call: TRBV7-3
cdr3_length: 17
cdr3_nt: TGTGCCAGCAGCCCAAGACAGAGAGCCAGCTCCTACAATGAGCAGTTCTTC
cdr3_aa: CASSPRQRASSYNEQFF

d_call: NA
clone_size: NA
j_call: TRBJ2-7
v_call: TRBV20-1
cdr3_length: 12
cdr3_nt: TGCAGTGCTGCCGACAGGTCCTACGAGCAGTACTTC
cdr3_aa: CSAADRSYEQYF

d_call: TRBD1
clone_size: NA
j_call: TRBJ2-7
v_call: TRBV7-2
cdr3_length: 15
cdr3_nt: TGTGCCAGCAGCTATGGACAGGGGACCCCTTACGAGCAGTACTTC
cdr3_aa: CASSYGQGTPYEQYF

d_call: TRBD1
clone_size: NA
j_call: TRBJ2-5
v_call: TRBV5-1
cdr3_length: 14
cdr3_nt: TGCGCCAGCAGCCCTGGACAGGCTACAGAGACCCAGTACTTC
cdr3_aa: CASSPGQATETQYF

d_call: NA
clone_size: NA
j_call: TRBJ2-7
v_call: TRBV14
cdr3_length: 16
cdr3_nt: TGTGCCAGCAGCCAAGAATTGGGCTTCGCGGCAGCCCGGCGGTACTTC
cdr3_aa: CASSQELGFAAARRYF

d_call: NA
clone_size: few
j_call: TRBJ2-3
v_call: TRBV20-1
cdr3_length: 14
cdr3_nt: TGCAGTGCTCCCCAGAGAGGACAGTCAGATACGCAGTATTTT
cdr3_aa: CSAPQRGQSDTQYF

d_call: NA
clone_size: NA
j_call: TRBJ1-1
v_call: TRBV12-3/TRBV12-4
cdr3_length: 13
cdr3_nt: TGTGCCAGCAGTTTCGCGGATGCCACTGAAGCTTTCTTT
cdr3_aa: CASSFADATEAFF

d_call: NA
clone_size: NA
j_call: TRBJ2-3
v_call: TRBV15
cdr3_length: 16
cdr3_nt: TGTGCCACCAGCAGAGATCAGGTTATTAGCACAGATACGCAGTATTTT
cdr3_aa: CATSRDQVISTDTQYF

d_call: NA
clone_size: NA
j_call: TRBJ2-7
v_call: TRBV27
cdr3_length: 13
cdr3_nt: TGTGCCAGCAGCCGACATAGCTCCTACGAGCAGTACTTC
cdr3_aa: CASSRHSSYEQYF

d_call: NA
clone_size: NA
j_call: TRBJ1-1
v_call: TRBV14
cdr3_length: 14
cdr3_nt: TGTGCCAGCAGCCAAGTTGGTCCGACCGGGGAAGCTTTCTTT
cdr3_aa: CASSQVGPTGEAFF

d_call: NA
clone_size: few
j_call: TRBJ2-7
v_call: TRBV27
cdr3_length: 14
cdr3_nt: TGTGCCAGCAGTAGGGGGGAGACAACCTACGAGCAGTACTTC
cdr3_aa: CASSRGETTYEQYF

d_call: NA
clone_size: few
j_call: TRBJ2-6
v_call: TRBV9
cdr3_length: 18
cdr3_nt: TGTGCCAGCAGCGTAGGGGGCAGAGCACCCTCTGGGGCCAACGTCCTGACTTTC
cdr3_aa: CASSVGGRAPSGANVLTF

d_call: NA
clone_size: NA
j_call: TRBJ1-4
v_call: TRBV20-1
cdr3_length: 11
cdr3_nt: TGCAGTGCTAGAACGGATGAAAAACTGTTTTTT
cdr3_aa: CSARTDEKLFF

d_call: TRBD1
clone_size: once
j_call: TRBJ2-5
v_call: TRBV4-3
cdr3_length: 15
cdr3_nt: TGCGCCAGCAGCCGATCCTGGACAGGGAGTGAGACCCAGTACTTC
cdr3_aa: CASSRSWTGSETQYF

d_call: NA
clone_size: many
j_call: TRBJ1-1
v_call: TRBV5-1
cdr3_length: 14
cdr3_nt: TGCGCCAGCAGCTTTAAGGGACAGAACACTGAAGCTTTCTTT
cdr3_aa: CASSFKGQNTEAFF

d_call: NA
clone_size: NA
j_call: TRBJ1-5
v_call: TRBV5-4
cdr3_length: 15
cdr3_nt: TGTGCCAGCAGCTTATCGGCGGGCAGAAATCAGCCCCAGCATTTT
cdr3_aa: CASSLSAGRNQPQHF

d_call: NA
clone_size: NA
j_call: TRBJ1-5
v_call: TRBV20-1
cdr3_length: 15
cdr3_nt: TGCAGTGCTAGAGGTCCGAGGACAGACAATCAGCCCCAGCATTTT
cdr3_aa: CSARGPRTDNQPQHF

d_call: NA
clone_size: few
j_call: TRBJ2-4
v_call: TRBV4-1
cdr3_length: 14
cdr3_nt: TGCGCCAGCCGGCCGGGGGCAGGGGGGAACATTCAGTACTTC
cdr3_aa: CASRPGAGGNIQYF

d_call: NA
clone_size: NA
j_call: TRBJ2-1
v_call: TRBV20-1
cdr3_length: 12
cdr3_nt: TGCAGTGCTAGAGCCCCCCGCAATGAGCAGTTCTTC
cdr3_aa: CSARAPRNEQFF

d_call: NA
clone_size: NA
j_call: TRBJ2-5
v_call: TRBV6-5
cdr3_length: 11
cdr3_nt: TGTGCCAGCGTAACAAGGGGGGGACCGTACTTC
cdr3_aa: CASVTRGGPYF

d_call: TRBD2
clone_size: few
j_call: TRBJ2-7
v_call: TRBV3-1
cdr3_length: 15
cdr3_nt: TGTGCCAGCAGCCAAGTCCTAGCGGGAACCTACGAGCAGTACTTC
cdr3_aa: CASSQVLAGTYEQYF

d_call: TRBD1
clone_size: few
j_call: TRBJ2-7
v_call: TRBV12-3/TRBV12-4
cdr3_length: 14
cdr3_nt: TGTGCCAGCAGTTTAAACAGGGGGCTCAACGAGCAGTACTTC
cdr3_aa: CASSLNRGLNEQYF

d_call: NA
clone_size: NA
j_call: TRBJ2-7
v_call: TRBV6-5
cdr3_length: 14
cdr3_nt: TGTGCCAGCAGCCGTCGGGGGTCGACCTACGAGCAGTACTTC
cdr3_aa: CASSRRGSTYEQYF

d_call: TRBD1
clone_size: NA
j_call: TRBJ1-4
v_call: TRBV27
cdr3_length: 14
cdr3_nt: TGTGCCAGCAGTGTAGGCGGGACAGGAGGGTCACTGTTTTTT
cdr3_aa: CASSVGGTGGSLFF

d_call: TRBD1
clone_size: NA
j_call: TRBJ2-4
v_call: TRBV25-1
cdr3_length: 15
cdr3_nt: TGTGCCAGCAGTGACGAACGTCGGGACAGTTACGAGCGGTACTTC
cdr3_aa: CASSDERRDSYERYF

d_call: TRBD1
clone_size: NA
j_call: TRBJ2-5
v_call: TRBV14
cdr3_length: 14
cdr3_nt: TGTGCCAGCAGAAGGACAGGGGGGAAGGGGACCCAGTACTTC
cdr3_aa: CASRRTGGKGTQYF

d_call: NA
clone_size: once
j_call: TRBJ1-1
v_call: TRBV7-2
cdr3_length: 10
cdr3_nt: TGTGCCAGCAGCTCGCCGGGGGCTTTCTTT
cdr3_aa: CASSSPGAFF

d_call: NA
clone_size: few
j_call: TRBJ2-7
v_call: TRBV27
cdr3_length: 14
cdr3_nt: TGTGCCAGCAGTGTCAGCCTTAGCTCCTACGAGCAGTACTTC
cdr3_aa: CASSVSLSSYEQYF

d_call: TRBD1
clone_size: once
j_call: TRBJ1-2
v_call: TRBV27
cdr3_length: 16
cdr3_nt: TGTGCCAGCAGTCCAAACAGGGGACCCTCTAACTATGGCTACACCTTC
cdr3_aa: CASSPNRGPSNYGYTF

d_call: NA
clone_size: NA
j_call: TRBJ1-6
v_call: TRBV7-3
cdr3_length: 13
cdr3_nt: TGTGCCAGCAGCTTAACTGGTGACTCACCCCTCCACTTT
cdr3_aa: CASSLTGDSPLHF

d_call: NA
clone_size: NA
j_call: TRBJ1-2
v_call: TRBV20-1
cdr3_length: 13
cdr3_nt: TGCAGTGCCCCTCCAGCAGGGAGTTATGGCTACACCTTC
cdr3_aa: CSAPPAGSYGYTF

d_call: TRBD2
clone_size: NA
j_call: TRBJ2-3
v_call: TRBV7-8
cdr3_length: 18
cdr3_nt: TGTGCCAGCAGCTTAGCAGGAGCGGGAGGCTACGACACAGATACGCAGTATTTT
cdr3_aa: CASSLAGAGGYDTDTQYF

d_call: NA
clone_size: NA
j_call: TRBJ2-2
v_call: TRBV4-1
cdr3_length: 17
cdr3_nt: TGCGCCAGCAGCCAAGATCGTTGGCAGGGCAACACCGGGGAGCTGTTTTTT
cdr3_aa: CASSQDRWQGNTGELFF

d_call: NA
clone_size: NA
j_call: TRBJ2-3
v_call: TRBV6-5
cdr3_length: 17
cdr3_nt: TGTGCCAGCAGTTACAGGAGTGGGTCCTGGAATACAGATACGCAGTATTTT
cdr3_aa: CASSYRSGSWNTDTQYF

d_call: TRBD1
clone_size: once
j_call: TRBJ2-3
v_call: TRBV28
cdr3_length: 14
cdr3_nt: TGTGCCAGCTACGACAGGGGGTTAACAGATACGCAGTATTTT
cdr3_aa: CASYDRGLTDTQYF

d_call: TRBD2
clone_size: few
j_call: TRBJ2-7
v_call: TRBV7-2
cdr3_length: 15
cdr3_nt: TGTGCCAGCAGCTTAACACTAGCGGGGCCCTACGAGCAGTACTTC
cdr3_aa: CASSLTLAGPYEQYF

d_call: NA
clone_size: NA
j_call: TRBJ2-3
v_call: TRBV12-3/TRBV12-4
cdr3_length: 14
cdr3_nt: TGTGCCAGCAATCCGGGACTCGCCACAGATACGCAGTATTTT
cdr3_aa: CASNPGLATDTQYF

d_call: NA
clone_size: few
j_call: TRBJ2-2
v_call: TRBV27
cdr3_length: 15
cdr3_nt: TGTGCCAGCAGTTTCACGAGCGCGAGCACCGGGGAGCTGTTTTTT
cdr3_aa: CASSFTSASTGELFF

d_call: TRBD1
clone_size: few
j_call: TRBJ2-3
v_call: TRBV6-5
cdr3_length: 19
cdr3_nt: TGTGCCAGCAGTTCCTTTCGACAGGGAAGGGCCCGTACCACAGATACGCAGTATTTT
cdr3_aa: CASSSFRQGRARTTDTQYF

d_call: TRBD1
clone_size: few
j_call: TRBJ2-7
v_call: TRBV5-1
cdr3_length: 14
cdr3_nt: TGCGCCAGCAGCAAAGGACAGGGGGATCACGAGCAGTACTTC
cdr3_aa: CASSKGQGDHEQYF

d_call: TRBD1
clone_size: NA
j_call: TRBJ2-5
v_call: TRBV24-1
cdr3_length: 17
cdr3_nt: TGTGCCACCAGTCGATATGGACAGGGGGAAATCCAAGAGACCCAGTACTTC
cdr3_aa: CATSRYGQGEIQETQYF

d_call: NA
clone_size: NA
j_call: TRBJ2-7
v_call: TRBV7-2
cdr3_length: 13
cdr3_nt: TGTGCCAGCAGCCAGGGTACCCGCTACGAGCAGTACTTC
cdr3_aa: CASSQGTRYEQYF

d_call: TRBD2
clone_size: NA
j_call: TRBJ2-1
v_call: TRBV28
cdr3_length: 17
cdr3_nt: TGTGCCAGCAGTTTATTAGGGCTAGCGGACTCTTACAATGAGCAGTTCTTC
cdr3_aa: CASSLLGLADSYNEQFF

d_call: TRBD2
clone_size: NA
j_call: TRBJ2-3
v_call: TRBV28
cdr3_length: 16
cdr3_nt: TGTGCCAGCAGTCCCCAACCGACTAGCAGTTGGGATACGCAGTATTTT
cdr3_aa: CASSPQPTSSWDTQYF

d_call: TRBD1
clone_size: NA
j_call: TRBJ2-2
v_call: TRBV10-3
cdr3_length: 15
cdr3_nt: TGTGCCATCAGTGACGGGACAGCTTTCACCGGGGAGCTGTTTTTT
cdr3_aa: CAISDGTAFTGELFF

d_call: NA
clone_size: NA
j_call: TRBJ2-7
v_call: TRBV20-1
cdr3_length: 14
cdr3_nt: TGCAGTGCTATAACAAAACTAGGACAGAATTTTCAGTACTTC
cdr3_aa: CSAITKLGQNFQYF

d_call: TRBD1
clone_size: NA
j_call: TRBJ1-2
v_call: TRBV12-3/TRBV12-4
cdr3_length: 15
cdr3_nt: TGTGCCAGCAGTAGCCCCGGGACAGGGGACTATGGCTACACCTTC
cdr3_aa: CASSSPGTGDYGYTF

d_call: NA
clone_size: NA
j_call: TRBJ1-2
v_call: TRBV21-1
cdr3_length: 19
cdr3_nt: TGTGCCAGCAGCAAAGCGCGGGGACAGCCCAGGGCCTTTAACTATGGCTACACCTTC
cdr3_aa: CASSKARGQPRAFNYGYTF

d_call: NA
clone_size: NA
j_call: TRBJ2-3
v_call: TRBV12-3/TRBV12-4
cdr3_length: 15
cdr3_nt: TGTGCCAGCAGTTTTACGGGGCCCCCTGCGGATACGCAGTATTTT
cdr3_aa: CASSFTGPPADTQYF

d_call: NA
clone_size: NA
j_call: TRBJ1-1
v_call: TRBV4-2
cdr3_length: 13
cdr3_nt: TGTGCCAGCAGCCATATGGTCTCCACTGAAGCTTTCTTT
cdr3_aa: CASSHMVSTEAFF

d_call: NA
clone_size: few
j_call: TRBJ2-7
v_call: TRBV21-1
cdr3_length: 17
cdr3_nt: TGTGCCAGCAGCAAATTTAACTCGAGGTGTCACTCCTACGAGCAGTACTTC
cdr3_aa: CASSKFNSRCHSYEQYF

d_call: TRBD1
clone_size: NA
j_call: TRBJ2-7
v_call: TRBV7-9
cdr3_length: 13
cdr3_nt: TGTGCCAGCAGCCCCCAGGACAGGCCCGAGCAGTACTTC
cdr3_aa: CASSPQDRPEQYF

d_call: NA
clone_size: NA
j_call: TRBJ1-5
v_call: TRBV9
cdr3_length: 18
cdr3_nt: TGTGCCAGCAGCGTAGCTTCGGACGGCAGCCTTTCCAATCAGCCCCAGCATTTT
cdr3_aa: CASSVASDGSLSNQPQHF